A single sample is the source of the 20 T cell receptor beta chains below, sequenced in a study of early T cells in non-severe SARS-CoV-2 infection. TCRdb re-called the 5' RACE reads through MiXCR, storing one row per CDR3 protein. Seen here are around 44,000 distinct CDR3 sequences, 8.5% to 10% observed once, and the top ten hold roughly 8.7%. Sequenced input: whole blood. The receptors were gathered from an adult who was a healthcare worker with PCR-confirmed SARS-CoV-2 infection or an uninfected control (not recorded which).

The chain uses TRBV24-1 and TRBJ2-7; D unclear. The length of the CDR3 is 14 residues. Germline V gene data show CDR1 as KGHDR and CDR2 as SFDVKD. The ends were cut back, 5 bases at V and 2 bases at J, with 12 bases in the middle. The CDR3 sequence: CATSASTGPYEQYF. The CDR3 DNA is TGTGCCACCAGTGCTTCAACCGGCCCCTACGAGCAGTACTTC.

Many counts were recorded for this clonotype. This chain connects TRBV7-8 to TRBJ2-3; tentatively, D is TRBD2 (5 bases). This CDR3 is built from 12 residues. CDR1 is SGHVS and CDR2 is FQNEAQ in the germline V gene. The V gene lost 5 bases and the J gene lost 11 bases, with 14 bases spanning the gap. The CDR3 is CASSTKLGMQYF. Written as DNA, the CDR3 is TGTGCCAGCAGCACTAAACTAGGGATGCAGTATTTT.

This clonotype was counted at least ten times. The V gene is TRBV4-1, the J gene TRBJ1-1; a weak D match, TRBD1 (5 bases). The CDR3 is made up of 14 amino acids. Between the trimmed V and J ends, which lost 6 bases and 2 bases, there was a span of 13 bases. Germline V gives CDR1 MGHRA, CDR2 YSYEKL. The CDR3: CASRGTLRNTEAFF. The CDR3 DNA reads TGCGCCAGCAGGGGGACTTTAAGAAACACTGAAGCTTTCTTT.

Many counts were recorded for this clonotype. The chain joins TRBV7-9 to TRBJ2-1; weak D call: TRBD2 (6 bases). V was clipped by 1 base and J by 0 bases, with 13 bases between them. This CDR3 spans 17 amino acids. Germline V gene lookup returns CDR1 SEHNR and CDR2 FQNEAQ (reference sequence). In DNA form, the CDR3 reads TGTGCCAGCAGCTTAGGAGCCCGGACTACCTCCTACAATGAGCAGTTCTTC. Residues: CASSLGARTTSYNEQFF.

This clonotype is medium-sized (0.01 to 0.1%) by share. The genes are TRBV7-9 and TRBJ2-7; 9 bases align to TRBD2. This CDR3 spans 17 amino acids. Germline lookup yields CDR1 SEHNR and CDR2 FQNEAQ (reference sequence). The ends lost 2 bases at V and 2 bases at J; junction bases unmatched: 10. CDR3 nucleotide sequence: TGTGCCAGCAGCTTAACGGTTAGCGGGAGAGCCACCTACGAGCAGTACTTC. As protein: CASSLTVSGRATYEQYF. The entire variable domain, with the rest obtained from reference TRBV7-9 and TRBJ2-7, is as follows: DTGVSQNPRHKITKRGQNVTFRCDPISEHNRLYWYRQTLGQGPEFLTYFQNEAQLEKSRLLSDRFSAERPKGSFSTLEIQRTEQGDSAMYLCASSLTVSGRATYEQYFGPGTRLTVT.

In this sample, this clonotype turned up a few times. The chain is built from TRBV28 and TRBJ1-1; D remains unclear. Germline-derived CDR1 and CDR2 are MDHEN and SYDVKM. V lost 6 bases, J lost 2 bases, and 13 bases lay in between. The CDR3 covers 14 residues. CDR3 nucleotides: TGTGCCAGCAGCTACACCAGGACTAACACTGAAGCTTTCTTT. Its protein is CASSYTRTNTEAFF.

This clonotype was seen only a few times. The chain recombines TRBV20-1 with TRBJ2-1; TRBD2 matches at 7 bases. Germline values: CDR1 DFQATT, CDR2 SNEGSKA (reference sequence). The junction had 13 bases not matched to a gene; V was cut back by 2 bases and J by 6 bases. The CDR3 has 16 residues. CDR3 protein: CSARRKGREGPNEQFF. CDR3 DNA sequence: TGCAGTGCTAGACGAAAAGGAAGGGAGGGCCCCAATGAGCAGTTCTTC.

This clonotype was detected many times. The chain uses TRBV5-1 and TRBJ2-1; 11 nucleotides agree with TRBD2. V was clipped by 7 bases and J by 6 bases; unmatched bases: 3. Germline-derived CDR1 and CDR2 are SGHRS and YFSETQ. The length of the CDR3 is 13 residues. The CDR3 sequence is CASGLAGSNEQFF. DNA for the CDR3: TGCGCCAGCGGACTAGCGGGTTCCAATGAGCAGTTCTTC.

This clonotype was found many times. The CDR3 loop reads CASSQREAEAFF. The CDR3, as DNA: TGTGCCAGCTCCCAAAGGGAGGCTGAAGCTTTCTTT. The V and J genes are TRBV18 and TRBJ1-1; D is unresolved. Trimming left V 6 bases short and J 6 bases short, with 11 bases between. Germline V gene sequence: CDR1 KGHSH, CDR2 LQKENI. The length of the CDR3 is 12 residues.

The rearrangement links TRBV5-1 to TRBJ1-2; D is possibly TRBD1 (5 bases). V lost 6 bases and J lost 4, with 13 bases in between. Germline CDR1 and CDR2: SGHRS and YFSETQ. The CDR3 extends over 13 amino acids. CDR3 in DNA: TGCGCCAGCACATCAGGGCCTAGCTATGGCTACACCTTC. This encodes CASTSGPSYGYTF.

This clonotype has more than one count but fewer than ten. The chain is built from TRBV6-1 and TRBJ1-5, with D tentatively TRBD1 (5 bases). V lost 5 bases, J lost 2 bases, and 13 bases lay in between. Per the germline V gene, CDR1 is MNHNS and CDR2 is SASEGT. CDR3 size: 15 residues. CDR3 in DNA: TGTGCCAGCAGTATAGTCCGGGACGGCAATCAGCCCCAGCATTTT. Its translation: CASSIVRDGNQPQHF.

This clonotype came up many times. V is TRBV29-1 and J is TRBJ1-1; no clear D gene. The CDR3 sequence is 15 residues long. Trimming shortened V by 4 bases and J by 4 bases, and 19 bases separated the two germline ends. Germline lookup yields CDR1 SQVTM and CDR2 ANQGSEA. CDR3 DNA sequence: TGCAGCGTTGGACGAGTCGGAGGGAAAGGCACTGAAGCTTTCTTT. Translation gives CSVGRVGGKGTEAFF.

This clonotype was counted a few times. The CDR3 sequence is CASSPTGIRRSPLHF. As DNA, the CDR3 is TGTGCCAGCAGTCCGACAGGGATCCGTCGATCACCCCTCCACTTT. This chain joins TRBV6-4 and TRBJ1-6, with 7 bases aligning to TRBD1. With 5 bases clipped from V and 10 bases from J, the junction kept 11 bases outside the gene matches. This CDR3 region has 15 residues. The V gene's germline CDR1 is MRHNA and CDR2 SNTAGT.

This clonotype occurred many times. This CDR3 is CASMTAYNEQFF. CDR3 coding DNA: TGTGCCAGCATGACAGCCTACAATGAGCAGTTCTTC. This rearrangement joins TRBV27 to TRBJ2-1, with D perhaps matching TRBD1 (5 bases). This CDR3 is 12 amino acids long. Germline CDR1 is MNHEY and CDR2 is SMNVEV (reference sequence). V was shortened by 7 bases and J by 2 bases, with 6 bases between the two germline ends.

The J gene is TRBJ2-3, the V gene TRBV6-5, with 16 bases aligning to TRBD2. V gave up 2 bases and J gave up 3 bases; unmatched junction bases: 8. The germline V gene has CDR1 MNHEY and CDR2 SVGAGI. This CDR3 is 19 amino acids long. The CDR3 region has the DNA TGTGCCAGCAGTTACCGCGGGACTAGCGGGAGGGCGGGGACAGATACGCAGTATTTT. The encoded protein is CASSYRGTSGRAGTDTQYF.

This clonotype was detected ten times or more. This sequence joins TRBV20-1 and TRBJ2-1; D is uncertain. Germline V gene data show CDR1 as DFQATT and CDR2 as SNEGSKA (reference sequence). V lost 1 base to trimming and J lost 0 bases, with 10 bases between them. The CDR3 spans 15 residues. The CDR3 nucleotides read TGCAGTGCTAGAGTAGGGCGGAGCTCCTACAATGAGCAGTTCTTC. The encoded protein is CSARVGRSSYNEQFF.

In this sample, this clonotype turned up many times. This chain links TRBV29-1 with TRBJ2-7; the D call may be TRBD1 or TRBD2 (5 bases each). V was cut by 4 bases and J by 0 bases, with 10 bases left in between. The CDR3 runs 13 residues. In germline, CDR1 is SQVTM, CDR2 ANQGSEA. CDR3 in DNA: TGCAGCGTTGGTTGGGACCCCTCCTACGAGCAGTACTTC. This translates into CSVGWDPSYEQYF.

In this sample, this clonotype turned up many times. The V gene is TRBV5-8, the J gene TRBJ1-5; unclear D gene. The CDR3 covers 16 residues. Germline V gene data show CDR1 as SGHTS and CDR2 as YDEGEE. Between the trimmed V and J ends, which lost 0 bases and 6 bases, there was a span of 16 bases. CDR3 DNA: TGTGCCAGCAGCTTGGGCTTGGGAGGGCACACTCAGCCCCAGCATTTT. Translation: CASSLGLGGHTQPQHF.

This clonotype came up a few times. V is TRBV27 and J is TRBJ2-3; D unclear. There are 12 residues in the CDR3. Germline assignment: CDR1 MNHEY and CDR2 SMNVEV (reference sequence). V lost 4 bases, J lost 1 base, and 3 bases lay in between. This chain's CDR3 is CASSYGTDTQYF. CDR3 nucleotide sequence: TGTGCCAGCAGTTACGGCACAGATACGCAGTATTTT.

The rearrangement links TRBV29-1 to TRBJ1-5; weak D call: TRBD1 (5 bases). Germline loops: CDR1 SQVTM, CDR2 ANQGSEA. V was clipped by 4 bases and J by 6 bases, with 10 bases between them. CDR3 length: 12 amino acids. CDR3: CSVGREGQPQHF. The DNA for the CDR3 is TGCAGCGTTGGCAGGGAGGGTCAGCCCCAGCATTTT.